This T cell receptor (beta chain) was sequenced in a study of T cells in Graves' hyperthyroidism and ophthalmopathy. Across the study: At initial diagnosis, before any treatment had begun, peripheral blood was obtained. Study-wide results and limits: In blood, most of the thyroid clonotypes expanded above 0.001 were also present.

Diagnosing involved the use of clinical symptoms, serum thyroxine and TRAb, thyroid ultrasound and orbital computed tomography. The PBMCs had their origin in 8.5 to 10 ml of fresh peripheral blood. This clonotype was counted only a few times. As yet, its antigen is unknown. Germline V gene sequence: CDR1 MNHEY, CDR2 SMNVEV (reference sequence). The CDR3 has 17 amino acids. V shed 5 bases and J 8 bases; nucleotides not matched to a gene: 12. The CDR3 regions of TCR beta were amplified from RNA transcripts. An initial round of RT-PCR targeting the TCR CDR3 relied on the HTBI primer set. TCRdb analysed the multiplex PCR reads with MiXCR anew, one entry per CDR3 protein. The sample lists under 300,000 distinct CDR3 sequences; roughly 13% were seen once.

The rearrangement links TRBV27 to TRBJ1-4, with 12 nucleotides matching TRBD1. This clonotype was obtained from a middle-aged woman with Graves' hyperthyroidism. Sequenced: blood. The CDR3, as DNA: TGTGCCAGCAGTATAGGGACAGGGGGCGGGAAAATAGAAAAACTGTTTTTT. Translating gives CASSIGTGGGKIEKLFF.